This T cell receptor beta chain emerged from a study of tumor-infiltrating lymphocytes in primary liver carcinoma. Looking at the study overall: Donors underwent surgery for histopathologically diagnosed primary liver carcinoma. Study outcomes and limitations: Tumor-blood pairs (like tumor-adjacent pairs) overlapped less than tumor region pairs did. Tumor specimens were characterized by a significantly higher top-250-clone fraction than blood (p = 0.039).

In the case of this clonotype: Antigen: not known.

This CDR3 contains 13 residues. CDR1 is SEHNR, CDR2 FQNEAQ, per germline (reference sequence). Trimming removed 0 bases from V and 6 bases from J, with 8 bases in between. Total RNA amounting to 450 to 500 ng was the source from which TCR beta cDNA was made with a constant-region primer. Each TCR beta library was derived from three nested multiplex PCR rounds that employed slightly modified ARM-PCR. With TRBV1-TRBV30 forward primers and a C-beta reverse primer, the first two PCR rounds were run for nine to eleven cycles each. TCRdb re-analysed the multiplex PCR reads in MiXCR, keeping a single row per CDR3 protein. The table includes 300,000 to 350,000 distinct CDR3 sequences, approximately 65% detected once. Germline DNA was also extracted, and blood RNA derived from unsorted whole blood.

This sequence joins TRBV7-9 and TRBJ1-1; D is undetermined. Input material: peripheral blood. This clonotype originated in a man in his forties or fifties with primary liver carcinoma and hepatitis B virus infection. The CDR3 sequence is CASSLAGFPEAFF. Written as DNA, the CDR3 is TGTGCCAGCAGCTTAGCAGGGTTCCCTGAAGCTTTCTTT.